Below, 16 T cell receptor beta chains from the same sample are listed, as sequenced in a study of blood T cell repertoires in COVID-19 (dated by TCRdb to 2018 to 2021). Library preparation used the immunoSEQ multiplex PCR assay. TCRdb retrieved this table from immuneACCESS and kept in-frame rearrangements only. Not all clones are present; in checked studies, unresolved V genes account for under half, and no reason is known for the remainder. For this sample the table gives tens of thousands of clones, of which about nine tenths were detected only once. Of the sample, approximately 2% is held by the ten largest clones. Sequenced sample: peripheral blood. The origin of the receptors is a man aged 45-65 years with active COVID-19.

The V gene is TRBV3-1 (or the pseudogene TRBV3-2), the J gene TRBJ1-2, with D uncertain. CDR1 and CDR2 from the germline V gene are LGHDT and YNNKEL (reference sequence). V lost 2 bases to trimming and J lost 4 bases, with 14 bases between them. This CDR3 contains 15 residues. The CDR3 reads CASSQSAWAPYGYTF. CDR3 nucleotide sequence: TGTGCCAGCAGCCAATCCGCTTGGGCTCCCTATGGCTACACCTTC.

The V call is TRBV7-3, the J call TRBJ2-3; D remains unclear. CDR3 length equals 14 residues. Germline V CDR1 and CDR2: SGHTA, FQGTGA. The V and J ends lost 2 bases and 6 bases respectively, with 12 bases between them. The DNA of the CDR3 is TGTGCCAGCAGCTTATTGGCATCCAGGGATACGCAGTATTTT. Protein product: CASSLLASRDTQYF.

The V and J genes are TRBV2 and TRBJ1-5; no reliable D call. The CDR3 runs 13 residues. V dropped 5 bases and J dropped 4 bases, with 9 bases sitting between them. Germline lookup yields CDR1 SNHLY and CDR2 FYNNEI. The CDR3 DNA reads as TGTGCCAGCAGTACCGACACAAATCAGCCCCAGCATTTT. Translating gives CASSTDTNQPQHF.

The chain employs TRBV5-1 and TRBJ2-3; possibly TRBD1 for D (6 bases). Germline assignment: CDR1 SGHRS and CDR2 YFSETQ. CDR3 length: 17 amino acids. V lost 0 bases and J lost 4, with 18 bases in between. The DNA of the CDR3 is TGCGCCAGCAGCTTGGCGACGGGGCAGGGGAGAGCAGATACGCAGTATTTT. Its protein product is CASSLATGQGRADTQYF.

This chain links TRBV7-3 with TRBJ1-2, with 7 bases matching TRBD1. The CDR3 extends over 16 amino acids. Germline CDR1 and CDR2: SGHTA and FQGTGA. V dropped 2 bases and J dropped 4; count of bases not matched to a gene: 10. The CDR3 reads CASSLSDRVVSYGYTF. Here the CDR3 DNA reads TGTGCCAGCAGCTTATCCGACAGGGTAGTGAGCTATGGCTACACCTTC.

The chain joins TRBV4-1 to TRBJ2-1; 7 bases line up with TRBD2. Looked up from germline, CDR1 is MGHRA and CDR2 is YSYEKL. With V trimmed by 3 bases and J by 1 base, 3 bases remained unmatched. The CDR3 length is 15 residues. CDR3 in amino acids: CASSHGGFSYNEQFF. The CDR3 region has the DNA TGCGCCAGCAGCCACGGGGGGTTTTCCTACAATGAGCAGTTCTTC.

J is TRBJ1-1 and V is TRBV19; 7 bases fit TRBD1. V shed 5 bases, J shed 1 base, and the junction held 19 bases outside the gene matches. Germline assignment: CDR1 LNHDA and CDR2 SQIVND (reference sequence). This CDR3 has 19 residues. As DNA, the CDR3 is TGTGCCAGTAGTCCTGCCTCCAGGGGGACGGGACGCAAGAACACTGAAGCTTTCTTT. It encodes CASSPASRGTGRKNTEAFF.

The rearrangement links TRBV21-1 to TRBJ2-5; the table calls TRBD1, which could not be checked here. TRBV21-1 is shown as a pseudogene. CDR3 size: 15 residues. CDR3: CASSKRTGVQETQYF. CDR3 coding DNA: TGTGCCAGCAGCAAAAGGACAGGGGTTCAAGAGACCCAGTACTTC.

This clone was recorded once. The V call is TRBV4-1, the J call TRBJ1-2; D gene uncertain. CDR3 length: 13 amino acids. Germline V gene sequence: CDR1 MGHRA, CDR2 YSYEKL. Trimming left V 2 bases short and J 8 bases short, with 12 bases between. CDR3 in amino acids: CASSQTDGGGYTF. CDR3 DNA: TGCGCCAGCAGCCAAACTGACGGAGGGGGCTACACCTTC.

The chain recombines TRBV7-2 with TRBJ2-7, with 12 bases matching TRBD2. The CDR3 has 16 residues. CDR1 and CDR2 (germline): SGHTA, FQGNSA. After removal of 5 bases from V and 2 bases from J, the junction contained 7 bases not matched to a gene. DNA of the CDR3: TGTGCCAGCAGCCCCGCTAGCGGGAGGGCCCCCTACGAGCAGTACTTC. The encoded protein is CASSPASGRAPYEQYF. Drawing the rest from reference TRBV7-2 and TRBJ2-7, the complete variable domain is GAGVSQSPSNKVTEKGKDVELRCDPISGHTALYWYRQSLGQGLEFLIYFQGNSAPDKSGLPSDRFSAERTGGSVSTLTIQRTQQEDSAVYLCASSPASGRAPYEQYFGPGTRLTVT.

A remark on this clone: Different DNA sequences within this sample yield the same CDR3. The V call is TRBV14, the J call TRBJ2-5; 7 nucleotides align to TRBD2. CDR1 and CDR2 (germline): SGHDN, FVKESK. This CDR3 contains 14 residues. The V and J ends lost 1 base and 2 bases, in that order; junction bases with no gene match: 1. Here the CDR3 reads CASSQGRGQETQYF. For the CDR3, the DNA is TGTGCCAGCAGCCAAGGGCGGGGGCAAGAGACCCAGTACTTC.

This rearrangement joins TRBV10-3 to TRBJ2-1; TRBD2 matches at 9 bases. There are 14 residues in the CDR3. The germline V gene encodes CDR1 ENHRY and CDR2 SYGVKD. V lost 1 base and J lost 7; bases outside the gene matches: 2. CDR3 in amino acids: CAISEFAGGNEQFF. The CDR3 nucleotides are TGTGCCATCAGTGAGTTTGCGGGAGGGAATGAGCAGTTCTTC.

This rearrangement joins TRBV2 to TRBJ1-2; possibly TRBD1 for D (6 bases). V dropped 6 bases and J dropped 0 bases, with 11 bases sitting between them. This CDR3 is built from 14 residues. Germline lookup yields CDR1 SNHLY and CDR2 FYNNEI. The CDR3, as DNA: TGTGCCAGCAGGAAGGACAGTACTAACTATGGCTACACCTTC. As protein: CASRKDSTNYGYTF.

As regards this clone: A junction boundary mismatches the germline segment, possibly from a read error. The chain combines TRBV7-2 with TRBJ2-1; TRBD2 matches at 10 bases. The CDR3 runs 14 residues. Per the germline V gene, CDR1 is SGHTA and CDR2 is FQGNSA. The CDR3 region has the DNA TGTGCCAGCAGCCTAGCGGGGGCCCATAATGAGCAGTTCTTC. It codes for CASSLAGAHNEQFF. Full variable domain (rest looked up from reference TRBV7-2 and TRBJ2-1): GAGVSQSPSNKVTEKGKDVELRCDPISGHTALYWYRQSLGQGLEFLIYFQGNSAPDKSGLPSDRFSAERTGGSVSTLTIQRTQQEDSAVYLCASSLAGAHNEQFFGPGTRLTVL.

The chain has TRBV5-6 and TRBJ2-3, with 11 bases aligning to TRBD2. The CDR3 covers 13 residues. Germline V gene sequence: CDR1 SGHDT, CDR2 YYEEEE. With 3 bases clipped from V and 11 bases from J, the junction kept 5 bases outside the gene matches. CDR3 DNA: TGTGCCAGCAGCTCGTGGCTAGCGGGAGGGCAGTATTTT. Protein product: CASSSWLAGGQYF. Based on the CDR3 plus reference TRBV5-6 and TRBJ2-3, the full variable domain is DAGVTQSPTHLIKTRGQQVTLRCSPKSGHDTVSWYQQALGQGPQFIFQYYEEEERQRGNFPDRFSGHQFPNYSSELNVNALLLGDSALYLCASSSWLAGGQYFGPGTRLTVL.

In DNA, the CDR3 is TGTGCCCCCATCGAGCAGTACTTC. This translates into CAPIEQYF. V is TRBV13 and J is TRBJ2-7; the D is unclear. CDR3 length: 8 amino acids. Germline assignment: CDR1 PRHDT and CDR2 FYEKMQ (reference sequence). V dropped 11 bases and J dropped 6 bases, with 5 bases sitting between them.